These 21 T cell receptor beta chains came from one sample sequenced in a study of blood T cell repertoires in COVID-19. Assay used: immunoSEQ multiplex PCR; TCRdb lists only in-frame clones, some missing. The repertoire holds about 140,000 clones, with about 86% as singletons. Specimen: peripheral blood. These receptors all stem from a human donor in a cohort sampled during active COVID-19.

This clone is a singleton in its sample. The chain employs TRBV12-3 or TRBV12-4 and TRBJ2-5; weak D call: TRBD2 (5 bases). Trimming pared 6 bases from V and 1 base from J, leaving 9 bases between. The CDR3 consists of 13 residues. The CDR3 reads CASSLRGQETQYF. CDR3 DNA sequence: TGTGCCAGCAGCCTCCGGGGCCAAGAGACCCAGTACTTC.

The CDR3 DNA reads as TGTGCCAGCAGCACCCGACAGGGCTCCTACGAGCAGTACTTC. Its protein is CASSTRQGSYEQYF. This rearrangement joins TRBV7-6 to TRBJ2-7; 7 positions match TRBD1. The CDR3 contains 14 residues. Germline values: CDR1 SGHVS, CDR2 FNYEAQ. With V trimmed by 5 bases and J by 0 bases, 4 bases remained unmatched.

The chain combines TRBV28 with TRBJ1-4; TRBD1 matches 10 bases. V shed 5 bases, J shed 6 bases, and the junction held 6 bases outside the gene matches. Germline V gives CDR1 MDHEN, CDR2 SYDVKM. The CDR3 is 15 amino acids. The CDR3 sequence is CASSTSGTGDEKLFF. The CDR3, as DNA: TGTGCCAGCAGTACCTCCGGGACAGGGGATGAAAAACTGTTTTTT.

This clone was recorded a few times. The rearrangement joins TRBV9 to TRBJ2-3, with 7 bases matching TRBD1. V gave up 1 base and J gave up 2 bases; unmatched junction bases: 1. The CDR3 spans 14 residues. CDR1 is SGDLS, CDR2 YYNGEE, per germline. This chain's CDR3 is CASSVQGVTDTQYF. The CDR3 DNA reads TGTGCCAGCAGCGTACAGGGGGTCACAGATACGCAGTATTTT.

This chain connects TRBV11-3 to TRBJ2-3, with 14 bases matching TRBD2. The CDR3 has 18 amino acids. Germline lookup yields CDR1 SGHNT and CDR2 YENEEA. V gave up 5 bases and J gave up 2 bases; unmatched junction bases: 9. The CDR3 coding sequence is TGTGCCAGCAGCCCCGGGACTAGCGGGAGTGGGGTCACAGATACGCAGTATTTT. Residues: CASSPGTSGSGVTDTQYF.

The J gene is TRBJ2-1, the V gene TRBV24-1, with 8 nucleotides matching TRBD2. Germline loops: CDR1 KGHDR, CDR2 SFDVKD. The CDR3 is 18 residues long. J was trimmed by 0 bases and V by 4 bases; bases with no gene match: 10. The DNA of the CDR3 is TGTGCCACCAGTGAACGGCTAGCGGGCGAGAGCTCCTACAATGAGCAGTTCTTC. Translation gives CATSERLAGESSYNEQFF.

DNA for the CDR3: TGCGCCAGCAGCTCACACGGACTAGCGGGCCTGAGCTCCTACGAGCAGTACTTC. Amino acids: CASSSHGLAGLSSYEQYF. This chain uses TRBV5-1 with TRBJ2-7, with 11 bases aligning to TRBD2. CDR3 length equals 18 residues. V lost 3 bases and J lost 0; bases outside the gene matches: 11. CDR1 and CDR2 (germline): SGHRS, YFSETQ. The full variable domain, completed using reference TRBV5-1 and TRBJ2-7, is KAGVTQTPRYLIKTRGQQVTLSCSPISGHRSVSWYQQTPGQGLQFLFEYFSETQRNKGNFPGRFSGRQFSNSRSEMNVSTLELGDSALYLCASSSHGLAGLSSYEQYFGPGTRLTVT.

The rearrangement uses TRBV5-6 and TRBJ1-2; 7 nucleotides match TRBD1. This CDR3 has 14 amino acids. V shed 0 bases and J 4 bases; nucleotides not matched to a gene: 3. The germline CDR1 and CDR2 sequences are SGHDT and YYEEEE. Here the CDR3 DNA reads TGTGCCAGCAGCTTGGGACAGGGACTCTATGGCTACACCTTC. Residues: CASSLGQGLYGYTF.

This chain links TRBV27 with TRBJ2-7; weak D call: TRBD2 (6 bases). The germline gives CDR1 MNHEY, CDR2 SMNVEV (reference sequence). The CDR3 extends over 18 amino acids. Trimming cost V 4 bases and J 5 bases, with 27 bases left between them. In nucleotides, the CDR3 is TGTGCCAGCAGTTCCTATACCCCCGGACGGGGGAGCTGGGACGAGCAGTACTTC. Translating gives CASSSYTPGRGSWDEQYF.

The gene calls are TRBV7-9 and TRBJ2-2; 9 nucleotides match TRBD1. V dropped 4 bases and J dropped 0; count of bases not matched to a gene: 6. This CDR3 has 17 residues. CDR1 is SEHNR, CDR2 FQNEAQ, per germline (reference sequence). This CDR3 is CASSSRTGGSNTGELFF. The CDR3 DNA reads as TGTGCCAGCAGCTCAAGAACAGGGGGCTCGAACACCGGGGAGCTGTTTTTT. Drawing the rest from reference TRBV7-9 and TRBJ2-2, the complete variable domain is DTGVSQNPRHKITKRGQNVTFRCDPISEHNRLYWYRQTLGQGPEFLTYFQNEAQLEKSRLLSDRFSAERPKGSFSTLEIQRTEQGDSAMYLCASSSRTGGSNTGELFFGEGSRLTVL.

The chain is built from TRBV9 and TRBJ2-7; TRBD2 is a possible D gene (7 bases). Germline-derived CDR1 and CDR2 are SGDLS and YYNGEE. The CDR3 totals 16 residues. V was cut by 1 base and J by 0 bases, with 14 bases left in between. CDR3 DNA sequence: TGTGCCAGCAGCGTAACCGACGGGGGGCTCTCCTACGAGCAGTACTTC. This encodes CASSVTDGGLSYEQYF.

The rearrangement joins TRBV7-9 to TRBJ2-7, with 7 bases aligning to TRBD1. CDR3 length equals 15 residues. J was trimmed by 7 bases and V by 4 bases; bases with no gene match: 13. Germline V gene sequence: CDR1 SEHNR, CDR2 FQNEAQ (reference sequence). The CDR3 DNA sequence: TGTGCCAGCAGCTCCGAGGGGGCTCTTCGTTGGGAGCAGTACTTC. This codes for CASSSEGALRWEQYF.

This clone was detected only once. This rearrangement joins TRBV27 to TRBJ2-7; 7 nucleotides agree with TRBD1. CDR3 length equals 15 residues. The germline V gene has CDR1 MNHEY and CDR2 SMNVEV (reference sequence). V trimming: 2 bases; J trimming: 0 bases; junction bases outside the gene matches: 4. The CDR3 coding sequence is TGTGCCAGCAGTTTAGGACAGGACATCTCCTACGAGCAGTACTTC. Protein product: CASSLGQDISYEQYF.

The chain couples TRBV7-9 to TRBJ2-3; no definite D call. The CDR3 is 13 amino acids. The germline V gene has CDR1 SEHNR and CDR2 FQNEAQ (reference sequence). Trimming took 5 bases from V and 0 from J, leaving 6 bases between them. The CDR3 DNA follows: TGTGCCAGCAGCCTAAGCAGCACAGATACGCAGTATTTT. Protein product: CASSLSSTDTQYF. Filled out from reference TRBV7-9 and TRBJ2-3, the complete variable domain reads DTGVSQNPRHKITKRGQNVTFRCDPISEHNRLYWYRQTLGQGPEFLTYFQNEAQLEKSRLLSDRFSAERPKGSFSTLEIQRTEQGDSAMYLCASSLSSTDTQYFGPGTRLTVL.

The chain uses TRBV28 and TRBJ2-7; TRBD2 matches 15 bases. The CDR3 is 17 amino acids. Per the germline V gene, CDR1 is MDHEN and CDR2 is SYDVKM. The junction had 7 bases not matched to a gene; V was cut back by 5 bases and J by 2 bases. The CDR3 nucleotides read TGTGCCAGCAGTCTCCCGGGACTAGCGGGAGGAGCCTACGAGCAGTACTTC. Translation: CASSLPGLAGGAYEQYF.

This clone has a single count. The DNA for the CDR3 is TGTGCCAGCAGCTTGGTGGTAGCGGGAGTAGGCGAGCAGTACTTC. This gives the protein CASSLVVAGVGEQYF. V and J are TRBV5-4 and TRBJ2-7; 9 bases match TRBD2. The J segment lost 6 bases and the V segment lost 0 bases, leaving 7 bases of the junction unmatched. The CDR3 is made up of 15 amino acids. Per the germline V gene, CDR1 is SGHNT and CDR2 is YYREEE (reference sequence).

V usage is TRBV27 and J usage is TRBJ2-7; 7 positions match TRBD1. The trim removed 0 bases at V and 2 bases at J, leaving 4 bases unmatched. Germline V gene sequence: CDR1 MNHEY, CDR2 SMNVEV (reference sequence). The CDR3 has 15 amino acids. For the CDR3, the DNA is TGTGCCAGCAGTTTATCCCGACAGGGCCCCTACGAGCAGTACTTC. Protein product: CASSLSRQGPYEQYF.

CDR3 nucleotide sequence: TGTGCCAGCAGCTCCCGACAGGGAAGGAGGGACACTGAAGCTTTCTTT. Translated, it gives CASSSRQGRRDTEAFF. V usage is TRBV11-2 and J usage is TRBJ1-1; 7 bases are shared with TRBD1. The CDR3 runs 16 residues. J gave up 3 bases and V 4 bases, and 11 bases lay outside the gene matches. Germline V gene data show CDR1 as SGHAT and CDR2 as FQNNGV.

The chain employs TRBV3-1 (or the pseudogene TRBV3-2) and TRBJ2-7; the D gene is possibly TRBD1 (7 bases). This CDR3 is built from 14 residues. Trimming stripped 4 bases from V and 2 bases from J, with 12 bases between. Germline values: CDR1 LGHDT, CDR2 YNNKEL (reference sequence). The DNA of the CDR3 is TGTGCCAGCAGCCCCGCGGGACAGACCTACGAGCAGTACTTC. It yields the protein CASSPAGQTYEQYF.

The CDR3 loop is CASSHTRGGEQFF. CDR3 nucleotides: TGTGCCAGCAGCCACACCAGAGGGGGTGAGCAGTTCTTC. The chain combines TRBV11-3 with TRBJ2-1; maybe TRBD1 (6 bases). Trimming pared 5 bases from V and 9 bases from J, leaving 14 bases between. The germline V gene has CDR1 SGHNT and CDR2 YENEEA. The length of the CDR3 is 13 residues.

This chain connects TRBV18 to TRBJ2-5; 10 bases map to TRBD2. The CDR3 is 14 amino acids. V dropped 4 bases and J dropped 5; count of bases not matched to a gene: 4. The germline V gene has CDR1 KGHSH and CDR2 LQKENI. CDR3 region: CASSLNSGRETQYF. CDR3 nucleotide sequence: TGTGCCAGCTCACTGAATAGCGGGAGGGAGACCCAGTACTTC.